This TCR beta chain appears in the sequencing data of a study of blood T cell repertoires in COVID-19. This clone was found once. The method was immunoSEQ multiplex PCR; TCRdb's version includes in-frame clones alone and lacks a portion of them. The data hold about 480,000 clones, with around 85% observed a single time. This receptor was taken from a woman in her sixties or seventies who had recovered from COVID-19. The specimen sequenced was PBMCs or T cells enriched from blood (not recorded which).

CDR3 region: CSVSKGTDYGYTF. DNA for the CDR3: TGCAGCGTATCCAAAGGGACAGACTATGGCTACACCTTC. The chain couples TRBV29-1 to TRBJ1-2; 7 bases are shared with TRBD1. V trimming: 6 bases; J trimming: 3 bases; junction bases outside the gene matches: 7. The CDR3 has 13 amino acids. Per germline, CDR1 SQVTM and CDR2 ANQGSEA.